This T cell receptor (beta chain) was found in a study of control samples from healthy donors and cancer patients. Sequenced by immunoSEQ multiplex PCR; TCRdb stores in-frame clones only, minus some. The table has about 63,000 clones, around 85% seen once; the top ten hold roughly 5.5%. This clone was observed a single time. The TCR was taken from a man aged 35-49 years in good health. Sequenced: blood.

This chain's CDR3 is CASSQGVAGQSTDTQYF. The CDR3 nucleotides are TGCGCCAGCAGCCAGGGGGTAGCGGGGCAAAGCACAGATACGCAGTATTTT. This chain connects TRBV4-3 to TRBJ2-3, with 8 bases that match TRBD2. The ends lost 3 bases at V and 0 bases at J; junction bases unmatched: 8. From germline, CDR1 is LGHNA and CDR2 YSLEER. The CDR3 runs 17 residues.